This TCR beta chain was profiled in a study of human T cells and chemical hapten exposure. Turning to the study itself: Across its approximately 25 weeks, the study gave patients weekly diphenylcyclopropenone doses to the scalp.

Overall study results and limits: TCRs at high frequency, those above 1 in 1000, did not change with DPC sensitization.

The CDR3 is 14 amino acids. Trimming pared 4 bases from V and 1 base from J, leaving 11 bases between. Germline V gene data show CDR1 as SGHTS and CDR2 as YDEGEE. This sample's time point: pre-sensitization, week 0. The treatment is: therapeutic diphenylcyclopropenone sensitization with weekly scalp DPC. TCRdb processed the RACE reads anew with MiXCR; each CDR3 protein has one entry. This sample yields tens of thousands of distinct CDR3 sequences, of which 9.5% to 15% are seen a single time; about 6% belongs to the top ten. In the case of this clonotype: The antigen remains undetermined.

The chain has TRBV5-8 and TRBJ1-1; no clear D. Specimen: whole blood, collected in connection with sensitization to the hapten diphenylcyclopropenone (DPC). This receptor was identified in a woman younger than 45 with alopecia areata. Some clones in this sample may be carry-over from other donors' samples. The CDR3 nucleotides read TGTGCCAGCAGCAAGAGACGGGAGAACACTGAAGCTTTCTTT. The encoded protein is CASSKRRENTEAFF.